These 19 T cell receptor beta chains were all obtained from the same sample, sequenced in a study of breast tumors, draining lymph nodes, adjacent tissues. TCRdb passed the multiplex PCR reads through MiXCR, listing each CDR3 protein once. The sample carries around 190,000 distinct CDR3 sequences, roughly 30% recorded once. Axillary draining lymph nodes of breast cancer patients supplied the node samples. Input material: axillary lymph node tissue. The source is a female donor with breast cancer. Some clones in this sample may be carry-over from other donors' samples.

The chain has TRBV11-1 and TRBJ1-2; 9 bases align to TRBD1. The CDR3 is 12 amino acids. Trimming removed 8 bases from V and 14 bases from J; junction bases left unmatched: 12. Germline V gene data show CDR1 as SGHAT and CDR2 as FQDESV (reference sequence). Here the CDR3 DNA reads TGTGCCAGCGGCGCCGGGACAGGGCGAGGGACCTTC. Translation: CASGAGTGRGTF.

This clonotype was recorded many times. V is TRBV9 and J is TRBJ2-2, with D possibly being TRBD1 or TRBD2 (5 bases each). There are 17 residues in the CDR3. Germline CDR1 is SGDLS and CDR2 is YYNGEE. Trimming pared 1 base from V and 6 bases from J, leaving 19 bases between. The CDR3 bases are TGTGCCAGCAGCGTATCCACGGGGACGGGTCGGTCCGGGGAGCTGTTTTTT. It translates to CASSVSTGTGRSGELFF. Together with reference TRBV9 and TRBJ2-2, the CDR3 gives the full variable domain: DSGVTQTPKHLITATGQRVTLRCSPRSGDLSVYWYQQSLDQGLQFLIQYYNGEERAKGNILERFSAQQFPDLHSELNLSSLELGDSALYFCASSVSTGTGRSGELFFGEGSRLTVL.

This clonotype has ten or more counts. The genes are TRBV20-1 and TRBJ2-1; D ambiguous. The CDR3 runs to 13 residues. Trimming cost V 6 bases and J 8 bases, with 17 bases left between them. Germline V gene sequence: CDR1 DFQATT, CDR2 SNEGSKA (reference sequence). The CDR3 spells CSARSSRADEQFF. In DNA form, the CDR3 reads TGCAGTGCCCGCTCGTCTAGGGCTGATGAGCAGTTCTTC.

Comment on this clonotype: This may be a read error, as it is one base from a much larger clone. CDR3 amino acids: CASTRDRVACNEQFF. The CDR3 DNA reads as TGTGCCAGCACCCGGGACAGGGTGGCCTGCAATGAGCAGTTCTTC. The chain combines TRBV12-3 or TRBV12-4 with TRBJ2-1; TRBD1 matches 9 bases. The CDR3 length is 15 residues. With 7 bases clipped from V and 6 bases from J, the junction kept 10 bases outside the gene matches.

V and J are TRBV27 and TRBJ2-7; 8 bases align to TRBD1. Germline V gene lookup returns CDR1 MNHEY and CDR2 SMNVEV (reference sequence). The CDR3 runs to 14 residues. V trimming: 8 bases; J trimming: 1 base; junction bases outside the gene matches: 7. The CDR3 DNA follows: TGTGCCAGCCACGACAGGGGAAGGTCCTACGAGCAGTACTTC. Its protein is CASHDRGRSYEQYF.

This clonotype has at least ten counts. The chain recombines TRBV20-1 with TRBJ2-3; 8 nucleotides match TRBD1. This CDR3 region has 14 residues. The junction had 9 bases not matched to a gene; V was cut back by 5 bases and J by 5 bases. CDR1 and CDR2 from the germline V gene are DFQATT and SNEGSKA (reference sequence). CDR3 residues: CSAHGQGGRDTQYF. In DNA, the CDR3 is TGCAGTGCTCATGGACAGGGTGGCAGAGATACGCAGTATTTT.

The V gene is TRBV7-8, the J gene TRBJ2-2, with D possibly matching TRBD2 (5 bases). CDR1 and CDR2 from the germline V gene are SGHVS and FQNEAQ. This CDR3 spans 13 amino acids. V shed 3 bases and J shed 7 bases, with 9 bases lying between them. The CDR3 sequence is CASSFPRGGELFF. CDR3 coding DNA: TGTGCCAGCAGCTTCCCTCGGGGCGGGGAGCTGTTTTTT. Full variable domain (rest looked up from reference TRBV7-8 and TRBJ2-2): GAGVSQSPRYKVAKRGQDVALRCDPISGHVSLFWYQQALGQGPEFLTYFQNEAQLDKSGLPSDRFFAERPEGSVSTLKIQRTQQEDSAVYLCASSFPRGGELFFGEGSRLTVL.

This clonotype appeared a single time. The V gene is TRBV10-3, the J gene TRBJ1-2, with 7 positions matching TRBD1. The trim removed 4 bases at V and 2 bases at J, leaving 7 bases unmatched. The CDR3 is 15 residues long. Per germline, CDR1 ENHRY and CDR2 SYGVKD. CDR3 sequence reads: CAISGAGQTNYGYTF. The DNA for the CDR3 is TGTGCCATCAGTGGGGCGGGACAGACAAACTATGGCTACACCTTC.

This clonotype was counted at least ten times. The chain recombines TRBV11-1 with TRBJ2-7; 8 bases match TRBD1. The V segment lost 0 bases and the J segment 1 base; nucleotides outside the gene matches: 2. CDR3 length: 15 residues. The germline CDR1 and CDR2 sequences are SGHAT and FQDESV (reference sequence). CDR3 residues: CASSLAQGASYEQYF. DNA for the CDR3: TGTGCCAGCAGCTTAGCGCAGGGGGCTTCCTACGAGCAGTACTTC.

This clonotype was recorded many times. This sequence joins TRBV7-2 and TRBJ1-2; 7 positions match TRBD1. After removal of 5 bases from V and 3 bases from J, the junction contained 9 bases not matched to a gene. The CDR3 runs 15 residues. The germline gives CDR1 SGHTA, CDR2 FQGNSA. The DNA of the CDR3 is TGTGCCAGCAGCCCCCAACAGGGGTGGGACTATGGCTACACCTTC. Translating gives CASSPQQGWDYGYTF.

This chain joins TRBV19 and TRBJ1-2, with a weak D call TRBD1 (6 bases). Germline V gene lookup returns CDR1 LNHDA and CDR2 SQIVND (reference sequence). The length of the CDR3 is 17 residues. V lost 4 bases, J lost 12 bases, and 30 bases lay in between. Here the CDR3 DNA reads TGTGCCAGTAGTAAAAGGGGCTCGACTTGGGGGCCCGCTGGAAACACCTTC. Translated: CASSKRGSTWGPAGNTF. The full variable domain, in which reference TRBV19 and TRBJ1-2 provide the parts outside the CDR3, is DGGITQSPKYLFRKEGQNVTLSCEQNLNHDAMYWYRQDPGQGLRLIYYSQIVNDFQKGDIAEGYSVSREKKESFPLTVTSAQKNPTAFYLCASSKRGSTWGPAGNTFGSGTRLTVV.

In its sample, this clonotype was seen many times. V gene TRBV7-9 combines with J gene TRBJ1-2, with 7 bases identical to TRBD1. The CDR3 runs 16 residues. V was pared by 5 bases and J by 5 bases, with 14 bases of the junction left unmatched. Germline V lookup: CDR1 SEHNR, CDR2 FQNEAQ (reference sequence). CDR3 nucleotide sequence: TGTGCCAGCAGCCCAGGGGGGGGCCGCCCTGGGTATGGCTACACCTTC. This sequence encodes CASSPGGGRPGYGYTF.

V usage is TRBV12-3 or TRBV12-4 and J usage is TRBJ2-3, with TRBD2 matching over 14 bases. The CDR3 is 17 residues long. Losses at the gene ends were 3 bases for V and 0 bases for J; bases not matched to a gene: 2. The CDR3 DNA sequence: TGTGCCAGCAGTTTGACTAGCGGGGGGGTAAGCACAGATACGCAGTATTTT. It codes for CASSLTSGGVSTDTQYF.

This clonotype was seen repeatedly, ten times or more. The chain carries TRBV6-5 and TRBJ2-7; 12 bases line up with TRBD1. V dropped 6 bases and J dropped 4; count of bases not matched to a gene: 10. This CDR3 has 16 amino acids. CDR1 and CDR2 from the germline V gene are MNHEY and SVGAGI. The DNA of the CDR3 is TGTGCCAGCAGCCGGGACAGGGGGCTTAGTGTGTACGAGCAGTACTTC. This sequence encodes CASSRDRGLSVYEQYF.

The V and J genes are TRBV12-3 or TRBV12-4 and TRBJ1-6, with D perhaps matching TRBD1 (5 bases). The V gene lost 6 bases and the J gene lost 4 bases, with 22 bases spanning the gap. CDR3 length: 18 residues. CDR3 in amino acids: CASSSPGLANEYNSPLHF. The CDR3 DNA is TGTGCCAGCAGCTCTCCGGGACTAGCGAACGAGTATAATTCACCCCTCCACTTT.

A remark on this clonotype: The CDR3 does not end in the conserved phenylalanine or tryptophan, so this is likely a read error. The rearrangement links TRBV7-9 to TRBJ1-6; D call uncertain. Germline V gives CDR1 SEHNR, CDR2 FQNEAQ (reference sequence). The CDR3 is 15 amino acids. The CDR3 bases are TGTGCCGGCAGCTTAGCCGACCTTGGGAATTCACCCCTCCACCTT. It is translated as CAGSLADLGNSPLHL.

This clonotype was found many times. This could be a read error, since a much larger clone is one nucleotide away. The chain recombines TRBV6-2 or TRBV6-3 with TRBJ2-2, with TRBD1 identical over 9 bases. The CDR3 consists of 15 residues. Per the germline V gene, CDR1 is MNHEY and CDR2 is SVGEGT. V shed 5 bases and J 7 bases; nucleotides not matched to a gene: 8. This chain's CDR3 is CASSHLGQGSGELFF. CDR3 DNA sequence: TGTGCCAGCAGTCACCTGGGACAGGGTAGCGGGGAGCTGTTTTTT.

Worth noting for this clonotype: A much larger clone differs from this one at a single base, so this may be a read error. The V call is TRBV6-2 or TRBV6-3, the J call TRBJ2-3; D gene unclear. Germline-derived CDR1 and CDR2 are MNHEY and SVGEGT. The ends were cut back, 6 bases at V and 5 bases at J, with 6 bases in the middle. The CDR3 runs 11 residues. In nucleotides, the CDR3 is TGTGCCAGCAGGGGTGGAGATACGCAGTATTTT. It codes for CASRGGDTQYF.

This clonotype was counted ten times or more. The chain carries TRBV11-3 and TRBJ2-1; 8 bases match TRBD2. CDR3 length: 13 amino acids. V trimming: 4 bases; J trimming: 9 bases; junction bases outside the gene matches: 5. From germline, CDR1 is SGHNT and CDR2 YENEEA. CDR3 loop: CASSWTSLSEQFF. DNA for the CDR3: TGTGCCAGCAGCTGGACTAGCTTGAGTGAGCAGTTCTTC.